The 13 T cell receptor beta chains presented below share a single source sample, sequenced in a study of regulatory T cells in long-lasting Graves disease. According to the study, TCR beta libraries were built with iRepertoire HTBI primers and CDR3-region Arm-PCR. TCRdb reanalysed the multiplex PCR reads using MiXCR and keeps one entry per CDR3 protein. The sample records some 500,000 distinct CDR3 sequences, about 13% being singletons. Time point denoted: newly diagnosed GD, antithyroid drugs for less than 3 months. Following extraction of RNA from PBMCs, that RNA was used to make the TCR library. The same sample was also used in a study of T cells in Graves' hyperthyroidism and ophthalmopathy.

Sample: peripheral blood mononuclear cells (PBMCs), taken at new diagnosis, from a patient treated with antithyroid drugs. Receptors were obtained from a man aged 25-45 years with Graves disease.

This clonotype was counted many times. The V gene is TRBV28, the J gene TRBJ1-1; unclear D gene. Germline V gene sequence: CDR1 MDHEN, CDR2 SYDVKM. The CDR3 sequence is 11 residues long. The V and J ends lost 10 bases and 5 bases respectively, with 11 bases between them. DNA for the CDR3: TGTGCCACTCATCGGTGGACTGAAGCTTTCTTT. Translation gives CATHRWTEAFF.

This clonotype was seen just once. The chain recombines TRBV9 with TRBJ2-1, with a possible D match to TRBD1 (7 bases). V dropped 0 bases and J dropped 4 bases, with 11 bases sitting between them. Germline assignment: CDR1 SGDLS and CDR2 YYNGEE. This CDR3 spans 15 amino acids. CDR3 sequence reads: CASSVDQGGYNEQFF. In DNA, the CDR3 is TGTGCCAGCAGCGTAGACCAGGGGGGATACAATGAGCAGTTCTTC.

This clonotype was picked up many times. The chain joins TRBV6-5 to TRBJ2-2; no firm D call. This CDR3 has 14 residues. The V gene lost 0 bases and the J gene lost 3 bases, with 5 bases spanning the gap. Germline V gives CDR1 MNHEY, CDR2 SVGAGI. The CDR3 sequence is CASSYSLDTGELFF. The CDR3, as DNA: TGTGCCAGCAGTTACTCTTTGGACACCGGGGAGCTGTTTTTT.

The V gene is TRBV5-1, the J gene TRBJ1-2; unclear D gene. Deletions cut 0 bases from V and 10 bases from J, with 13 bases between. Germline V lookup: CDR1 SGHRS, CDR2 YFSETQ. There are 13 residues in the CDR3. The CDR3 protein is CASSLVTDPPYTF. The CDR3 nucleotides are TGCGCCAGCAGCTTGGTGACGGACCCTCCCTACACCTTC. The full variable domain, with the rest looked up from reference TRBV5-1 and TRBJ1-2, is KAGVTQTPRYLIKTRGQQVTLSCSPISGHRSVSWYQQTPGQGLQFLFEYFSETQRNKGNFPGRFSGRQFSNSRSEMNVSTLELGDSALYLCASSLVTDPPYTFGSGTRLTVV.

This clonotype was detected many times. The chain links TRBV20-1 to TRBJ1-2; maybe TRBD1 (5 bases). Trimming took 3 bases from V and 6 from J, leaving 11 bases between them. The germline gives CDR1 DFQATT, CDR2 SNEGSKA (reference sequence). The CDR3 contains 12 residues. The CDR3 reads CSARQGRHGYTF. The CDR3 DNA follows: TGCAGTGCTAGGCAGGGACGGCATGGCTACACCTTC.

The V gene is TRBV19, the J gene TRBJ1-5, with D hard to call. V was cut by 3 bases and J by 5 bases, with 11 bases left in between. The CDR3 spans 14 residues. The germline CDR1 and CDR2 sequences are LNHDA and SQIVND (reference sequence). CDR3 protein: CASSIMGMHQPQHF. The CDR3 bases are TGTGCCAGTAGTATTATGGGGATGCATCAGCCCCAGCATTTT.

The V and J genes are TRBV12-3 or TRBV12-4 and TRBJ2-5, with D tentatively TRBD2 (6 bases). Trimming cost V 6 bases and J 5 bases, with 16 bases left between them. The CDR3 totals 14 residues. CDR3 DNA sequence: TGTGCCAGCAGCCTTATGGGCGGGATGGAGACCCAGTACTTC. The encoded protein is CASSLMGGMETQYF.

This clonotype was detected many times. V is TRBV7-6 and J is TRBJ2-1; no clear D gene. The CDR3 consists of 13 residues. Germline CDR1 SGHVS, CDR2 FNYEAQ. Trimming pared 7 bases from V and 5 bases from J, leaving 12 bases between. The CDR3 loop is CASTGFGDNEQFF. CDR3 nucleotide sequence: TGTGCCAGCACGGGCTTCGGAGACAATGAGCAGTTCTTC. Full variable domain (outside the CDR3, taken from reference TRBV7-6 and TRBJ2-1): GAGVSQSPRYKVTKRGQDVALRCDPISGHVSLYWYRQALGQGPEFLTYFNYEAQQDKSGLPNDRFSAERPEGSISTLTIQRTEQRDSAMYRCASTGFGDNEQFFGPGTRLTVL.

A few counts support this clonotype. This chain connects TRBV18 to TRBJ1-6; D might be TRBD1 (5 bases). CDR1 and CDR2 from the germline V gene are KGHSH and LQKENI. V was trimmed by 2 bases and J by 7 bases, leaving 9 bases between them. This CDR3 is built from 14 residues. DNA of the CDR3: TGTGCCAGCTCACCATTGACAGAAAATTCACCCCTCCACTTT. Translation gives CASSPLTENSPLHF. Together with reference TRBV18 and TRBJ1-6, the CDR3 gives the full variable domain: NAGVMQNPRHLVRRRGQEARLRCSPMKGHSHVYWYRQLPEEGLKFMVYLQKENIIDESGMPKERFSAEFPKEGPSILRIQQVVRGDSAAYFCASSPLTENSPLHFGNGTRLTVT.

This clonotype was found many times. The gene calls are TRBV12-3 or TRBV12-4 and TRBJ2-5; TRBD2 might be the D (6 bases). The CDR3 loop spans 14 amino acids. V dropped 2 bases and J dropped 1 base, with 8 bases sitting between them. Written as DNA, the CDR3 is TGTGCCAGCAGTTTATGGGGGGTCCAAGAGACCCAGTACTTC. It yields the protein CASSLWGVQETQYF.

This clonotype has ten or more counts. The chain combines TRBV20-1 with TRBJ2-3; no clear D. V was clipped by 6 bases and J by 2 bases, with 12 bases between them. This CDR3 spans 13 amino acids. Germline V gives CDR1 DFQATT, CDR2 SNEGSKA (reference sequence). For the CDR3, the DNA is TGCAGTGCGGGCCAAGGGATCACAGATACGCAGTATTTT. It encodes CSAGQGITDTQYF.

The CDR3 DNA reads TGTGCCAGCAGTCCCTCCGCGGGGCCCAGCTCCTACAATGAGCAGTACTTC. This codes for CASSPSAGPSSYNEQYF. The V and J genes are TRBV27 and TRBJ2-7, with a weak D call TRBD2 (6 bases). The V gene's germline CDR1 is MNHEY and CDR2 SMNVEV (reference sequence). The CDR3 contains 17 residues. The ends were cut back, 5 bases at V and 7 bases at J, with 27 bases in the middle.

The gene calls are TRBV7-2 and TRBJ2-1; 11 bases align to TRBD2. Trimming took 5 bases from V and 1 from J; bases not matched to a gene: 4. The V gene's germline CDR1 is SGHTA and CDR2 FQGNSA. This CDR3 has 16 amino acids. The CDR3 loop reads CASSPPSGRSYNEQFF. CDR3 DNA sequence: TGTGCCAGCAGCCCGCCTAGCGGGAGGTCCTACAATGAGCAGTTCTTC.